This TCR beta chain derives from a study of control samples from healthy donors and cancer patients. This CDR3 has 15 residues. With V trimmed by 6 bases and J by 0 bases, 5 bases remained unmatched. Germline V gives CDR1 SGHNT, CDR2 YYREEE (reference sequence). Method: immunoSEQ multiplex PCR; TCRdb's copy keeps in-frame clones and lacks some. The table includes some 130,000 clones, 90% detected once. The clonotype comes from a man aged 18 to 30 in good health. The chain uses TRBV5-4 and TRBJ1-4; TRBD1 aligns across 7 bases. Sequenced: blood. CDR3: CASTLTGATNEKLFF. The CDR3 region has the DNA TGTGCCAGCACCCTAACAGGGGCAACTAATGAAAAACTGTTTTTT.